What follows are 10 T cell receptor beta chains derived from one specimen sequenced in a study of long-term antiretroviral therapy in people with HIV. Version v3.0 of the immunoSEQ assay was performed at survey level. Only in-frame clones appear in the TCRdb table, and some are missing; sequencing was by immunoSEQ multiplex PCR. The sample shows more than 6,500 clones, just under 75% of them seen only once. The starting material was unsorted PBMCs, obtained 0.1 years before starting antiretroviral therapy. These receptors were obtained from a man between 18 and 35 years old with HIV.

This clone was recorded a few times. This sequence joins TRBV9 and TRBJ1-1; TRBD1 might be the D (6 bases). Trimming left V 3 bases short and J 7 bases short, with 13 bases between. Germline V gives CDR1 SGDLS, CDR2 YYNGEE. The CDR3 extends over 13 amino acids. CDR3: CASSAQGHGEAFF. CDR3 in DNA: TGTGCCAGCAGCGCACAGGGCCATGGTGAAGCTTTCTTT.

This clone has only a few counts. The J gene is TRBJ2-2, the V gene TRBV11-2; D not resolved. The V and J ends lost 2 bases and 7 bases respectively, with 5 bases between them. This CDR3 spans 12 amino acids. CDR1 is SGHAT, CDR2 FQNNGV, per germline. The CDR3 coding sequence is TGTGCCAGCAGCTTATGGAACGGGGAGCTGTTTTTT. It yields the protein CASSLWNGELFF.

V usage is TRBV5-6 and J usage is TRBJ2-7; D ambiguous. The CDR3 consists of 14 residues. Trimming took 4 bases from V and 2 from J, leaving 13 bases between them. CDR1 and CDR2 (germline): SGHDT, YYEEEE. The CDR3 here is CASSPGPAPYEQYV. Here the CDR3 DNA reads TGTGCCAGCAGCCCCGGGCCAGCCCCCTACGAGCAGTACGTC.

This chain links TRBV9 with TRBJ1-2; 9 nucleotides agree with TRBD1. Germline CDR1 is SGDLS and CDR2 is YYNGEE. This CDR3 contains 14 residues. Trimming removed 0 bases from V and 5 bases from J; junction bases left unmatched: 2. CDR3: CASSVVGQGYGYTF. Written as DNA, the CDR3 is TGTGCCAGCAGCGTAGTAGGACAGGGGTATGGCTACACCTTC.

This chain connects TRBV5-1 to TRBJ2-5, with unresolved D. In germline, CDR1 is SGHRS, CDR2 YFSETQ. V was pared by 0 bases and J by 1 base, with 7 bases between. This CDR3 is 14 amino acids long. Here the CDR3 reads CASSLAGPQETQYF. The CDR3 DNA reads as TGCGCCAGCAGCTTGGCCGGGCCCCAAGAGACCCAGTACTTC.

The chain joins TRBV19 to TRBJ2-1; weak D call: TRBD1 (6 bases). The CDR3 is 16 residues long. The ends were cut back, 5 bases at V and 0 bases at J, with 14 bases in the middle. The germline gives CDR1 LNHDA, CDR2 SQIVND (reference sequence). The CDR3: CASSGQPFSSYNEQFF. For the CDR3, the DNA is TGTGCCAGTAGTGGACAGCCTTTCAGCTCCTACAATGAGCAGTTCTTC.

Comment on this clone: An end of the junction differs from the germline gene, which may be a read error. The chain recombines TRBV7-7 with TRBJ2-1, with D possibly being TRBD2 (6 bases). This CDR3 comprises 15 residues. Germline V gene lookup returns CDR1 SSHAT and CDR2 FNYEAQ (reference sequence). The CDR3 is CASSLGTGGWNEQFF. Here the CDR3 DNA reads TGTGCTAGCAGCTTGGGGACCGGGGGTTGGAATGAGCAGTTCTTC.

In its sample, this clone was seen once. The V call is TRBV6-4, the J call TRBJ2-2; 8 bases are shared with TRBD1. After removal of 5 bases from V and 5 bases from J, the junction contained 4 bases not matched to a gene. The germline V gene has CDR1 MRHNA and CDR2 SNTAGT. The length of the CDR3 is 14 residues. CDR3 in amino acids: CASSRTGSTGELFF. The DNA of the CDR3 is TGTGCCAGCAGTCGGACAGGGTCTACCGGGGAGCTGTTTTTT.

V is TRBV30 and J is TRBJ1-2; maybe TRBD1 (5 bases). The CDR3 has 12 amino acids. Germline values: CDR1 GTSNPN, CDR2 SVGIG (reference sequence). V was clipped by 3 bases and J by 2 bases, with 7 bases between them. CDR3 amino acids: CAWSGGNYGYTF. For the CDR3, the DNA is TGTGCCTGGAGCGGGGGGAACTATGGCTACACCTTC.

This clone came up once. This sequence joins TRBV2 and TRBJ2-1; D might be TRBD1 (6 bases). Germline V gives CDR1 SNHLY, CDR2 FYNNEI. The CDR3 extends over 13 amino acids. V lost 8 bases to trimming and J lost 2 bases, with 10 bases between them. In nucleotides, the CDR3 is TGTGCCAGCCACGGACAGACCTACAATGAGCAGTTCTTC. Its translation: CASHGQTYNEQFF. Using reference TRBV2 and TRBJ2-1 for the parts outside the CDR3, the full variable domain is EPEVTQTPSHQVTQMGQEVILRCVPISNHLYFYWYRQILGQKVEFLVSFYNNEISEKSEIFDDQFSVERPDGSNFTLKIRSTKLEDSAMYFCASHGQTYNEQFFGPGTRLTVL.